A selection of T cell receptor beta chains follows, all from one sample in a study of blood T cells in healthy people across ages. TCRdb called the 5' RACE reads again in MiXCR, with one record for every CDR3 protein. Among hundreds of thousands of distinct CDR3 sequences listed, about 32% were seen once. Sequences were obtained from blood. The receptors shown here come from a woman aged 80 or older in good health. CDR3s include the opening cysteine and the closing phenylalanine or tryptophan. D genes are given only for firm matches. Not all rows give a size; the values are once, few, many and, for expanded clones, a class.

abundance: -; j_gene: TRBJ2-1; d_gene: TRBD2; v_gene: TRBV7-9; CDR3nt: TGTGCCAGCAGCCTAGATCCGGGACTAGAGAGGAATGAGCAGTTCTTC; CDR3aa: CASSLDPGLERNEQFF
abundance: many; j_gene: TRBJ2-5; d_gene: -; v_gene: TRBV20-1; CDR3nt: TGCAGTGCTAGGGCATTGGGGGACCTAGTAAGTCCCCAACAAGAGACCCAGTACTTC; CDR3aa: CSARALGDLVSPQQETQYF
abundance: many; j_gene: TRBJ1-2; d_gene: TRBD1; v_gene: TRBV12-3/TRBV12-4; CDR3nt: TGTGCCAGCAGTTACGGACAGGGTGGGGTCGACTATGGCTACACCTTC; CDR3aa: CASSYGQGGVDYGYTF
abundance: -; j_gene: TRBJ1-2; d_gene: TRBD1; v_gene: TRBV27; CDR3nt: TGTGCCAGCAGTACACACCGGGACAGGGATAGGCCGAACTATGGCTACACCTTC; CDR3aa: CASSTHRDRDRPNYGYTF
abundance: many; j_gene: TRBJ2-5; d_gene: -; v_gene: TRBV7-6; CDR3nt: TGTGCCAGCAGCCAGGGGCAGGGAACGGAGACCCAGTACTTC; CDR3aa: CASSQGQGTETQYF
abundance: many; j_gene: TRBJ2-7; d_gene: -; v_gene: TRBV7-2; CDR3nt: TGTGCCAGCAACAATCGAGGGAATAACGAGCAGTACTTC; CDR3aa: CASNNRGNNEQYF
abundance: many; j_gene: TRBJ2-3; d_gene: -; v_gene: TRBV15; CDR3nt: TGTGCCACCAGCAGAGAAGGGGCTAGCGGCACAGATACGCAGTATTTT; CDR3aa: CATSREGASGTDTQYF
abundance: -; j_gene: TRBJ1-1; d_gene: -; v_gene: TRBV7-2; CDR3nt: TGTGCCGGCAGCCAGGGGCGGGGTAACACTGAAGCTTTCTTT; CDR3aa: CAGSQGRGNTEAFF
abundance: many; j_gene: TRBJ1-5; d_gene: TRBD1; v_gene: TRBV12-3/TRBV12-4; CDR3nt: TGTGCCAGCAGTTTAAGGCAGGGGGCCTTCGGCAATCAGCCCCAGCATTTT; CDR3aa: CASSLRQGAFGNQPQHF
abundance: few; j_gene: TRBJ1-1; d_gene: -; v_gene: TRBV20-1; CDR3nt: TGCAGTGCTTCTGACCTTGAAGCTTTCTTT; CDR3aa: CSASDLEAFF
abundance: -; j_gene: TRBJ2-2; d_gene: -; v_gene: TRBV7-9; CDR3nt: TGTGCCAGCAGCTTATCATCCGGCCTAATAAACACCGGGGAGCTGTTTTTT; CDR3aa: CASSLSSGLINTGELFF
abundance: -; j_gene: TRBJ2-7; d_gene: -; v_gene: TRBV6-6; CDR3nt: TGTGCCAGCAGTTACGTAGGAGCCTACGAGCAGTACTTC; CDR3aa: CASSYVGAYEQYF
abundance: many; j_gene: TRBJ2-6; d_gene: -; v_gene: TRBV6-6; CDR3nt: TGTGCCAGCAGTCCGTGGGGGACGCCTGTCTCTGGGGCCAACGTCCTGACTTTC; CDR3aa: CASSPWGTPVSGANVLTF
abundance: once; j_gene: TRBJ2-3; d_gene: TRBD2; v_gene: TRBV20-1; CDR3nt: TGCAGTGCCCCGAGCGGGGAGAGCACAGATACGCAGTATTTT; CDR3aa: CSAPSGESTDTQYF
abundance: -; j_gene: TRBJ2-5; d_gene: -; v_gene: TRBV7-2; CDR3nt: TGTGCCAGCAGCTTTTACGCGGGCCCCCAAGAGACCCAGTACTTC; CDR3aa: CASSFYAGPQETQYF
abundance: -; j_gene: TRBJ1-1; d_gene: -; v_gene: TRBV9; CDR3nt: TGTGCCAGCAGCGTAGATCTGGCGAACACTGAAGCTTTCTTT; CDR3aa: CASSVDLANTEAFF
abundance: few; j_gene: TRBJ1-6; d_gene: -; v_gene: TRBV15; CDR3nt: TGTGCCACCGGCATCGGAGACTCCTATAATTCACCCCTCCACTTT; CDR3aa: CATGIGDSYNSPLHF
abundance: many; j_gene: TRBJ1-2; d_gene: -; v_gene: TRBV2; CDR3nt: TGTGCCAGCAGGAGACAGGCGGATGGCTACACCTTC; CDR3aa: CASRRQADGYTF
abundance: -; j_gene: TRBJ1-1; d_gene: -; v_gene: TRBV10-3; CDR3nt: TGTGCCATCAGTGAGAAAAGGGAGACTGAAGCTTTCTTT; CDR3aa: CAISEKRETEAFF
abundance: few; j_gene: TRBJ2-2; d_gene: -; v_gene: TRBV5-1; CDR3nt: TGCGCCAGCAGCTCAGTGGGGGGCGCGGACACCGGGGAGCTGTTTTTT; CDR3aa: CASSSVGGADTGELFF
abundance: many; j_gene: TRBJ2-1; d_gene: TRBD2; v_gene: TRBV3-1; CDR3nt: TGTGCCAGCAGCCAAAGAGCGACCGGGACTAGCGGGGGGGCGTCAAATGAGCAGTTCTTC; CDR3aa: CASSQRATGTSGGASNEQFF
abundance: -; j_gene: TRBJ1-5; d_gene: TRBD1; v_gene: TRBV28; CDR3nt: TGTGCCAGCACTGTATACAGGGGCGGCAATCAGCCCCAGCATTTT; CDR3aa: CASTVYRGGNQPQHF
abundance: many; j_gene: TRBJ2-7; d_gene: -; v_gene: TRBV6-5; CDR3nt: TGTGCCAGCAGGCCCGAGGGCAGGGGGGCCTACGAGCAGTACTTC; CDR3aa: CASRPEGRGAYEQYF
abundance: few; j_gene: TRBJ1-4; d_gene: -; v_gene: TRBV12-3/TRBV12-4; CDR3nt: TGTGCCAGCAGTCCCGGTCACTGGGATAATGAAAAACTGTTTTTT; CDR3aa: CASSPGHWDNEKLFF
abundance: -; j_gene: TRBJ2-3; d_gene: -; v_gene: TRBV13; CDR3nt: TGTGTCAGCAGCTTAGGCACTTCTAGCACAGGTACGCAGTATTTT; CDR3aa: CVSSLGTSSTGTQYF
abundance: -; j_gene: TRBJ1-6; d_gene: -; v_gene: TRBV2; CDR3nt: TGTGCCAGCAGTTCGGACCGGGCCCCCGCACCCCTCCACTTT; CDR3aa: CASSSDRAPAPLHF
abundance: few; j_gene: TRBJ1-1; d_gene: -; v_gene: TRBV5-1; CDR3nt: TGCGCCAGCAGCTTGTCCCCAACTGAAGCTTTCTTT; CDR3aa: CASSLSPTEAFF
abundance: few; j_gene: TRBJ1-5; d_gene: -; v_gene: TRBV19; CDR3nt: TGTGCCAGTCTGGACAGTTTCACTATAGCCAATCAGCCCCAGCATTTT; CDR3aa: CASLDSFTIANQPQHF
abundance: many; j_gene: TRBJ2-5; d_gene: TRBD2; v_gene: TRBV20-1; CDR3nt: TGCAGTGCTAGAGATCCGGGGGGGCGGGAGACCCAGTACTTC; CDR3aa: CSARDPGGRETQYF